A single TCR beta chain is shown here with its context. Several immunoSEQ plates held equal portions of the genomic DNA taken from each subset. Produced via immunoSEQ multiplex PCR; TCRdb's table is partial and in-frame only. The sample shows more than 2 million clones, approximately 94% of them seen only once. V was clipped by 1 base and J by 2 bases, with 7 bases between them. The CDR3 length is 13 residues. The data belong to a study of shared clonotypes between healthy human individuals. The chain has TRBV5-3 and TRBJ2-7, with a possible D match to TRBD1 (5 bases). TRBV5-3 is assigned to the ORF class and has an uncertain function. The sequence was collected from a man between 18 and 29 years old in good health. Sequencing used naive CD4+ T cells sorted from blood. The subset was: CD45RA+ positively selected. CDR3 residues: CARSLQDTYEQYF. The CDR3 DNA sequence: TGTGCCAGAAGCTTGCAGGACACCTACGAGCAGTACTTC.